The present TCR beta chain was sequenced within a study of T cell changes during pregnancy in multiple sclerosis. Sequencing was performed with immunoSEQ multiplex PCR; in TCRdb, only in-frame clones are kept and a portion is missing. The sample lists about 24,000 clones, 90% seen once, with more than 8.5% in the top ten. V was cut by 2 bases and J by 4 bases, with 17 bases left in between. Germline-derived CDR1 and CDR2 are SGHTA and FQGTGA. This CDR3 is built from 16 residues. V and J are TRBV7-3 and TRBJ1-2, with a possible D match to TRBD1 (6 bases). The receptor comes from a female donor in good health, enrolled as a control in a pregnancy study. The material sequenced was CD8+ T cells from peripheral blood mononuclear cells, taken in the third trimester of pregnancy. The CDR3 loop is CASSLLGGGDFYGYTF. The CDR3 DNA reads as TGTGCCAGCAGCTTATTAGGAGGGGGGGACTTCTATGGCTACACCTTC.